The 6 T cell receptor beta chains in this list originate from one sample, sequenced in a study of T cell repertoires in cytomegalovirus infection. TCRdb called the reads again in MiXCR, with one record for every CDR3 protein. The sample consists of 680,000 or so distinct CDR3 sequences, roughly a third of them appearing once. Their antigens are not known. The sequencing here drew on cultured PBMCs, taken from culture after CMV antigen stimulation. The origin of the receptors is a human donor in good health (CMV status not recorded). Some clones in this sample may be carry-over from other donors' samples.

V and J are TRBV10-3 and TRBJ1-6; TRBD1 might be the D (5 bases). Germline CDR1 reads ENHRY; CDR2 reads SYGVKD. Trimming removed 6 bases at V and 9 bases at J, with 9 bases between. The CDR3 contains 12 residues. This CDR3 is CAIRGTLSPLHF. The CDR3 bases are TGTGCCATCAGGGGGACCCTTTCACCCCTCCACTTT.

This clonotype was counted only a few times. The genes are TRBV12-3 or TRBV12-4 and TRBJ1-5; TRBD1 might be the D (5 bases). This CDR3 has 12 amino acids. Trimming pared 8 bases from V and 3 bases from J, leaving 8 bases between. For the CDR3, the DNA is TGTGCCAGCGGGGGATTCAATCAGCCCCAGCATTTT. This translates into CASGGFNQPQHF.

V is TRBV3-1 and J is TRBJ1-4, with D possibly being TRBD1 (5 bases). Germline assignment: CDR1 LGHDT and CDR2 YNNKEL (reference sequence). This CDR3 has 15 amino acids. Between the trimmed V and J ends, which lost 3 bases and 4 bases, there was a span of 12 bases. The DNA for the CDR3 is TGTGCCAGCAGCCAGGGGCAGGTGAATAATGAAAAACTGTTTTTT. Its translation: CASSQGQVNNEKLFF. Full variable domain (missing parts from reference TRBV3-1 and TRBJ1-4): DTAVSQTPKYLVTQMGNDKSIKCEQNLGHDTMYWYKQDSKKFLKIMFSYNNKELIINETVPNRFSPKSPDKAHLNLHINSLELGDSAVYFCASSQGQVNNEKLFFGSGTQLSVL.

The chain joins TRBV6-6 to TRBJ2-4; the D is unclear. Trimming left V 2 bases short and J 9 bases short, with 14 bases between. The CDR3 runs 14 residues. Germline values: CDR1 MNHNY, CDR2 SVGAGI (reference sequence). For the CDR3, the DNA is TGTGCCAGCAGTTACCCTGGGCTAGTTGGCATTCAGTACTTC. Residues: CASSYPGLVGIQYF.

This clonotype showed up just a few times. The CDR3 coding sequence is TGTGCCAGCAGCATGCCGCGACTGCCTGATACGCAGTATTTT. Translating it yields CASSMPRLPDTQYF. The V gene is TRBV7-8, the J gene TRBJ2-3, with unresolved D. Germline V gene data show CDR1 as SGHVS and CDR2 as FQNEAQ. The CDR3 is 14 amino acids. V dropped 5 bases and J dropped 6 bases, with 15 bases sitting between them. Combining the CDR3 with reference TRBV7-8 and TRBJ2-3 gives the whole variable domain GAGVSQSPRYKVAKRGQDVALRCDPISGHVSLFWYQQALGQGPEFLTYFQNEAQLDKSGLPSDRFFAERPEGSVSTLKIQRTQQEDSAVYLCASSMPRLPDTQYFGPGTRLTVL.

This chain's CDR3 is CAIRRHRGGGGYTF. The CDR3 bases are TGTGCCATCAGGCGACACAGGGGCGGTGGAGGCTACACCTTC. The rearrangement joins TRBV10-3 to TRBJ1-2; 7 bases fit TRBD1. The germline V gene encodes CDR1 ENHRY and CDR2 SYGVKD. The junction had 12 bases not matched to a gene; V was cut back by 6 bases and J by 8 bases. This CDR3 is 14 amino acids long.